This is a list of T cell receptor beta chains from one sample in a study of OX40 agonist ivuxolimab in advanced cancers. Profiling relied on immunoSEQ multiplex PCR, and the TCRdb table lists in-frame clones only, not all of them. This table holds roughly 100,000 clones, approximately 90% found once. The sample here was CD4+ or CD8+ T cells sorted from blood, taken in a trial of the OX40 agonist ivuxolimab. Receptors were obtained from an adult with an advanced solid tumor such as melanoma, head and neck, liver or kidney cancer. CDR3s include the opening cysteine and the closing phenylalanine or tryptophan.

j_call v_call cdr3_aa
TRBJ1-1 TRBV2 CASSEGQGPNTEAFF
TRBJ1-3 TRBV6-6 CASSTGQPSSGNTIYF
TRBJ1-1 TRBV11-2 CASSQSWDLPAFF
TRBJ1-1 TRBV25-1 CASSEVTEAFF
TRBJ2-5 TRBV4-2 CASSQAAAQYF
TRBJ1-1 TRBV9 CASSVGGRGTEAFF
TRBJ1-6 TRBV6-5 CASSYGGGTPLHF
TRBJ1-1 TRBV7-6 CASSQAGGNTEAFF
TRBJ2-3 TRBV5-3 CARSLCSWDRGLTDTQYF
TRBJ2-6 TRBV30 CACNTAGSGANVLTF
TRBJ2-1 TRBV18 CASSPGNLGRGNEQFF
TRBJ2-1 TRBV28 CASSYRTSGGDEQFF
TRBJ2-7 TRBV9 CASSAATGPYYEQYF
TRBJ1-6 TRBV14 CASSQGLAGGGSPLHF
TRBJ1-2 TRBV11-2 CASSLVQFYGYTF
TRBJ2-5 TRBV11-3 CASSSEGGTQYF